This T cell receptor (beta chain) appears in the sequencing data of a study of T cell responses to AZD1222 COVID-19 vaccine. Sequencing used immunoSEQ multiplex PCR; TCRdb keeps in-frame clones, though not all of them. The table includes some 110,000 clones, 70% to 90% detected once. In the case of this clone: The antigen is unknown.

Per the germline V gene, CDR1 is MNHEY and CDR2 is SMNVEV (reference sequence). There are 19 residues in the CDR3. Trimming cost V 6 bases and J 3 bases, with 24 bases left between them. Study-wide findings and caveats: White British ancestry dominated among donors, who included more females, and clonal diversity was possibly underestimated.

The source material was peripheral blood, sampled on day 0 of MenACWY control vaccination. The TCR sequence derives from an adult in good health. This chain connects TRBV27 to TRBJ1-6; D is possibly TRBD1 (5 bases). The DNA for the CDR3 is TGTGCCAGCAGACCCCTTTCGGAGGCAGGGCTCAGCTATAATTCACCCCTCCACTTT. Protein: CASRPLSEAGLSYNSPLHF.